A selection of T cell receptor beta chains follows, all from one sample in a study of molecular identifiers for immune sequencing clone quantification. TCRdb re-derived calls from the PCR reads in MiXCR, one entry per CDR3 protein. The sample consists of about 32,000 distinct CDR3 sequences, about a fifth of them appearing once. The sample taken for sequencing was naive CD8+ T cells from blood, with Jurkat cell RNA spiked in. These receptors were obtained from a human donor in good health. Some libraries in this study had Jurkat cell RNA spiked in. Each CDR3 is given with its conserved first and last residue. The D gene is left open where the match is weak. Some rows have no size entry. The others give once, few or many, or a class for an expanded clone.

d_call: .; clone_size: many; j_call: TRBJ2-7; v_call: TRBV7-6; cdr3_nt: TGTGCCAGCAGCTTAGCAGGGTTCGGGCAAGAGCAGTACTTC; cdr3_aa: CASSLAGFGQEQYF
d_call: TRBD1; clone_size: .; j_call: TRBJ2-7; v_call: TRBV28; cdr3_nt: TGTGCCAGCAGTTACAGGGGCTTATACGAGCAGTACTTC; cdr3_aa: CASSYRGLYEQYF
d_call: .; clone_size: few; j_call: TRBJ2-7; v_call: TRBV20-1; cdr3_nt: TGCAGTGCTAGAGTGGGGTCTGGTAACGAGCAGTACTTC; cdr3_aa: CSARVGSGNEQYF
d_call: .; clone_size: few; j_call: TRBJ2-1; v_call: TRBV19; cdr3_nt: TGTGCCAGTAGTATCATTCTTGACAATGAGCAGTTCTTC; cdr3_aa: CASSIILDNEQFF
d_call: TRBD1; clone_size: many; j_call: TRBJ2-2; v_call: TRBV7-9; cdr3_nt: TGTGCCAGCAGCGTCCGGGACAGGGGTACCGGGGAGCTGTTTTTT; cdr3_aa: CASSVRDRGTGELFF
d_call: TRBD1; clone_size: many; j_call: TRBJ2-3; v_call: TRBV11-2; cdr3_nt: TGTGCCAGCAGCTCCGACAGGGTAGGCGCAGATACGCAGTATTTT; cdr3_aa: CASSSDRVGADTQYF
d_call: .; clone_size: many; j_call: TRBJ2-5; v_call: TRBV9; cdr3_nt: TGTGCCAGCAGCGTAGCCCAACAGCAAGAGACCCAGTACTTC; cdr3_aa: CASSVAQQQETQYF
d_call: TRBD1; clone_size: many; j_call: TRBJ2-1; v_call: TRBV18; cdr3_nt: TGTGCCAGCTCACCGGCCGCGGGACAGGGGCCTAGCGGGCCCTACAATGAGCAGTTCTTC; cdr3_aa: CASSPAAGQGPSGPYNEQFF
d_call: TRBD2; clone_size: few; j_call: TRBJ2-3; v_call: TRBV12-3/TRBV12-4; cdr3_nt: TGTGCCAGCAGTGGCGCGGGGGATAGGGAGAAGGCGCCAGATACGCAGTATTTT; cdr3_aa: CASSGAGDREKAPDTQYF
d_call: .; clone_size: many; j_call: TRBJ2-4; v_call: TRBV5-3; cdr3_nt: TGTGCCAGAAGCATAGATGCCGGGACGATGAAAAACATTCAGTACTTC; cdr3_aa: CARSIDAGTMKNIQYF
d_call: .; clone_size: many; j_call: TRBJ2-7; v_call: TRBV4-3; cdr3_nt: TGCGCCAGCAGCCAAGGGCTGGGCGAGCAGTACTTC; cdr3_aa: CASSQGLGEQYF
d_call: .; clone_size: many; j_call: TRBJ2-7; v_call: TRBV4-2; cdr3_nt: TGTGCCAGCAGCCAAGGTTCAGGCTACGAGCAGTACTTC; cdr3_aa: CASSQGSGYEQYF
d_call: TRBD2; clone_size: .; j_call: TRBJ2-2; v_call: TRBV5-1; cdr3_nt: TGCGCCAGCAGCTTGGACGCTAGCGGCAACACCGGGGAGCTGTTTTTT; cdr3_aa: CASSLDASGNTGELFF
d_call: .; clone_size: many; j_call: TRBJ2-4; v_call: TRBV7-2; cdr3_nt: TGTGCCAGCAGCTTAGGATTCATTCAGTACTTC; cdr3_aa: CASSLGFIQYF
d_call: TRBD1; clone_size: few; j_call: TRBJ1-1; v_call: TRBV7-6; cdr3_nt: TGTGCCAGCAGCCAGGGGGACAGGGGCACTGAAGCTTTCTTT; cdr3_aa: CASSQGDRGTEAFF
d_call: .; clone_size: .; j_call: TRBJ2-2; v_call: TRBV6-2/TRBV6-3; cdr3_nt: TGTGCCAGCAGACCAAGGGACTTTGGAATTAACATCGGGGAGCTGTTTTTT; cdr3_aa: CASRPRDFGINIGELFF
d_call: .; clone_size: .; j_call: TRBJ1-2; v_call: TRBV7-9; cdr3_nt: TGTGCCAGCACCCCTAGCGAGAGGGAGGATGGCTACACCTTC; cdr3_aa: CASTPSEREDGYTF
d_call: .; clone_size: medium-sized; j_call: TRBJ2-3; v_call: TRBV18; cdr3_nt: TGTGCCAGCTCAAGGGAGAACACAGATACGCAGTATTTT; cdr3_aa: CASSRENTDTQYF
d_call: TRBD1; clone_size: .; j_call: TRBJ1-1; v_call: TRBV30; cdr3_nt: TGTGCCTGGAGCCCAGACAGGGGCACTGAAGCTTTCTTT; cdr3_aa: CAWSPDRGTEAFF
d_call: .; clone_size: many; j_call: TRBJ2-7; v_call: TRBV5-6; cdr3_nt: TGTGCCAGCAGCCTTGCGGTAGGTTCCGAGCAGTACTTC; cdr3_aa: CASSLAVGSEQYF